One TCR beta chain is described in this entry. The sample originates from a study of blood T cell repertoires in COVID-19. How the authors handled the data: The authors estimated nucleated cell counts from reference gene primer amplification. Sequencing used immunoSEQ multiplex PCR; TCRdb keeps in-frame clones, though not all of them. V and J calls plus clone size are reproduced from that table; the DNA served to infer D and trimming. The data show roughly 340,000 clones, with around nine tenths seen just once and approximately 7.3% held by the top ten. This CDR3 has 14 residues. J gave up 7 bases and V 4 bases, and 5 bases lay outside the gene matches. From germline, CDR1 is KGHSH and CDR2 LQKENI. The Seattle patients joined while their infection was active and were tracked longitudinally afterward.

The chain carries TRBV18 and TRBJ1-3, with 9 bases lining up with TRBD1. The sample was peripheral blood. This sequence was found in an older woman with COVID-19, enrolled during active disease. Written as DNA, the CDR3 is TGTGCCAGCTCACGGGACAGGGAAGAGAACACCATATATTTT. It yields the protein CASSRDREENTIYF.